The sequence of this TCR beta chain was determined in a study of beta chain features in type 1 diabetes listed by TCRdb under 2018. At the level of the whole study: Mean age, gender distribution, total cell number and subset yield were not different between patients and healthy donors. The study compared the TCRB repertoires of sorted circulating CD4+ T cell subsets in recently diagnosed type 1 diabetes patients with those in matched healthy donors. Regulatory and stem cell-like memory subsets were obtained from only 8 patients and about eight healthy donors, while naive and central memory subsets were obtained from all 28 donors. A total of under 120,000,000 sorted cells were examined across all samples, and RNA yield correlated strongly with the number of cells per subset.

The High Capacity cDNA Reverse Transcription Kit was used to reverse transcribe all of the isolated RNA, meaning that expressed TCRB transcripts were what got sequenced. Naive, central memory and regulatory T cell samples underwent deep immunoSEQ sequencing, averaging roughly 3.3 million total reads per sample. After sorted cells were lysed in RLT buffer, RNA was extracted with DNase-treated RNeasy Micro or Mini kits, with the choice depending on cell number. Each cell subset was processed separately to prevent cross-contamination, with patient and healthy donor samples processed together. The immunoSEQ multiplex PCR was used to amplify TCRB sequences from cDNA, generating 87-bp fragments that spanned the CDR3 region. The amplicons were sequenced using the Illumina HiSeq platform. On the study's bioinformatics: Synthetic template baselines were used to correct PCR bias computationally, reads within Hamming distance 2 were collapsed together, and singletons that could not be merged were discarded. By aligning reads against IMGT, V, D and J genes, CDR3 length, and insertions or deletions at six rearrangement sites were assigned. Within each subset, clonotype counts were normalized to sorted cell number, and only after that were true diversity and Gini coefficients computed with the tcR R package. Repertoire sharing was quantified using the overlap coefficient calculated on TCRB nucleotide sequences. Out-of-frame TCRB sequences from naive cells were analyzed to stand in for the pre-selection repertoire. TCRdb re-hosts the immuneACCESS table, in-frame sequences only. Its copies lack some clones; in the studies checked, an unresolved V gene accounts for under half of them, and the cause for the rest is not known. V and J calls and clone size come straight from that table; D and trimming were deduced from the DNA. The sample includes about 350,000 clones, with around 20% observed a single time. Around 0.045% of the sample belongs to the ten largest clones.

Each donor gave one peripheral blood draw, averaging around 0.11 L, which was collected into heparinised tubes. A BD FACSAria II was used to sort naive, central memory, regulatory and stem cell-like memory CD4+ T cells with a panel that included CD45RO, CCR7, CD25, CD127, CD95 and CD27. A purity above 98% was achieved for all sorted populations. PBMCs were isolated right away by Lymphoprep density gradient centrifugation and were stained directly, without culture. So that batch effects would be minimized, each experiment stained and sorted samples in pairs, pairing one healthy donor with one patient. V ends up 2 bases short and J 8 bases short, with an unmatched junction base count of 18. From a lookup of the germline V gene, CDR1 and CDR2 are MGHRA and YSYEKL. From the cysteine through the phenylalanine, the CDR3 covers 18 amino acids. The read is trimmed to its CDR3 DNA, 54 bases read in frame from base 1.

This clone was seen only a few times. Its antigen is not yet known. No base quality information exists; no much larger clone differs at one position. Paper-wide results and their limitations: Because cDNA rather than genomic DNA was sequenced, highly expressing activated cells could have been over-represented, although no difference in activation and CD3 levels was found between groups. Shorter templates might be favored by PCR, yet because patient and control samples were amplified and corrected together, any such skew would affect both groups equally. Because the HLA sub-analyses included only small numbers of individuals, any influence of HLA type on TCRB rearrangement was left unresolved. In all four CD4+ subsets, TCRB CDR3 length was moderately but significantly shorter in type 1 diabetes patients. Naive, central memory and regulatory TCRB repertoires appeared to be more alike among patients than among healthy donors. At VDJ recombination sites, patients with type 1 diabetes made fewer insertions and deleted more nucleotides, a pattern implying thymic rearrangement abnormalities.

The V and J segments used are TRBV4-1 and TRBJ2-1, and 7 bases in between align with TRBD2. Sequencing was carried out using naive CD4+ T cells from blood. In light of the paper, this sample's cell subset or site label describes: true naive CD4+ T cells. The source of this sequence is a woman under 30 in good health. The bases are TGCGCCAGCAGCCAATACCAATTATTAGAGACTAGCAACGATGAGCAGTTCTTC. This yields the protein CASSQYQLLETSNDEQFF.